Shown below are 14 T cell receptor beta chains from a single sample sequenced in a study of T cell repertoires in aging, cancer and after chemotherapy (dated by TCRdb to about 2019). Sequencing used an Illumina MiSeq. Rearranged TRB sequences spanning V, D and J segments were amplified by multiplex touch-down PCR using a mixed TRB-A/B primer pool. Using fastp trimming at Q25 and MiXCR clonotype assembly, TCRdb reanalyzed the public sequencing data and kept in-frame beta chains. Rows are combined by CDR3 protein, so each entry shows the most common genes and DNA. This sample comprises thousands of distinct CDR3 sequences, over 20% of them detected only once. The ten most abundant clones make up 3% to 4.5% of the sample. TCR beta rearrangements were amplified from genomic DNA extracted from peripheral blood rather than from sorted cells or RNA. Sequenced: blood. All receptors come from a human donor in good health. The donor label of this sample is uncertain.

This clonotype is labeled medium-sized (0.01 to 0.1%). V gene TRBV5-6 combines with J gene TRBJ1-2; D is unclear. Trimming cost V 1 base and J 2 bases, with 6 bases left between them. CDR1 is SGHDT and CDR2 is YYEEEE in the germline V gene. The CDR3 contains 13 residues. CDR3 protein: CASSLRLNYGYTF. CDR3 nucleotides: TGTGCCAGCAGCTTGCGGTTGAACTATGGCTACACCTTC.

The sample holds a few counts of this clonotype. This rearrangement joins TRBV7-9 to TRBJ1-2; D is unresolved. Germline CDR1 SEHNR, CDR2 FQNEAQ (reference sequence). The CDR3 loop spans 13 amino acids. The V end was cut by 7 bases, the J end by 5 bases, with 14 bases between. CDR3: CASKAETYYGYTF. CDR3 nucleotide sequence: TGTGCCAGCAAAGCCGAGACTTATTATGGCTACACCTTC.

This clonotype qualifies as medium-sized. This chain uses TRBV7-6 with TRBJ2-2; 9 positions agree with TRBD2. J gave up 5 bases and V 2 bases, and 6 bases lay outside the gene matches. Per germline, CDR1 SGHVS and CDR2 FNYEAQ. The CDR3 runs 16 residues. CDR3 DNA sequence: TGTGCCAGCAGCTTAACTGCGGGGGGGTATACCGGGGAGCTGTTTTTT. Protein sequence: CASSLTAGGYTGELFF.

Written as DNA, the CDR3 is TGCAGTGCTCCGGACAGAAACGATGGCTACACCTTC. Protein: CSAPDRNDGYTF. V is TRBV20-1 and J is TRBJ1-2; D might be TRBD1 (6 bases). V was cut by 5 bases and J by 6 bases, with 13 bases left in between. This CDR3 has 12 amino acids. CDR1 and CDR2 from the germline V gene are DFQATT and SNEGSKA (reference sequence).

This clonotype is deemed large. CDR3 sequence (DNA): TGCAGCGTTGTCAGGGGGGGGGAGCAGTACTTC. It is translated as CSVVRGGEQYF. V and J are TRBV29-1 and TRBJ2-7; D may correspond to TRBD1 or TRBD2 (7 bases each). The CDR3 is 11 residues long. The germline gives CDR1 SQVTM, CDR2 ANQGSEA. Trimming shortened V by 4 bases and J by 7 bases, and 11 bases separated the two germline ends.

This clonotype rates as medium-sized. V gene TRBV6-5 combines with J gene TRBJ2-2; 10 nucleotides agree with TRBD1. Per germline, CDR1 MNHEY and CDR2 SVGAGI. Trimming at V came to 2 bases and at J to 5 bases, leaving 5 bases not matched to a gene. This CDR3 region has 16 residues. The CDR3, as DNA: TGTGCCAGCAGTTACCGGGGACAGGGGATAACCGGGGAGCTGTTTTTT. Translation: CASSYRGQGITGELFF.

This clonotype is judged medium-sized. The J gene is TRBJ1-1, the V gene TRBV6-6; maybe TRBD1 (6 bases). CDR3 length equals 12 residues. V was clipped by 7 bases and J by 5 bases, with 11 bases between them. Germline V lookup: CDR1 MNHNY, CDR2 SVGAGI (reference sequence). Here the CDR3 reads CASTEGGTEAFF. The DNA of the CDR3 is TGTGCCAGCACCGAAGGGGGAACTGAAGCTTTCTTT.

In its sample, this clonotype is medium-sized. The rearrangement uses TRBV18 and TRBJ1-1; possibly TRBD1 for D (6 bases). The CDR3 sequence is 15 residues long. Germline-derived CDR1 and CDR2 are KGHSH and LQKENI. The germline V and J ends were trimmed by 2 bases and 4 bases, with 14 bases remaining between them. CDR3 in DNA: TGTGCCAGCTCACCAGCGCTGGGGGGCCGCACTGAAGCTTTCTTT. Its translation: CASSPALGGRTEAFF. The whole variable domain, filled in from reference TRBV18 and TRBJ1-1, reads NAGVMQNPRHLVRRRGQEARLRCSPMKGHSHVYWYRQLPEEGLKFMVYLQKENIIDESGMPKERFSAEFPKEGPSILRIQQVVRGDSAAYFCASSPALGGRTEAFFGQGTRLTVV.

This clonotype was detected a few times. The chain carries TRBV18 and TRBJ2-6; 7 bases are a match to TRBD1. Germline V gene data show CDR1 as KGHSH and CDR2 as LQKENI. With V trimmed by 2 bases and J by 0 bases, 10 bases remained unmatched. This CDR3 contains 19 residues. The CDR3 DNA sequence: TGTGCCAGCTCACCATGGTTGGCAGGGGGAAGCTCTGGGGCCAACGTCCTGACTTTC. This encodes CASSPWLAGGSSGANVLTF.

Within the sample, this clonotype is medium-sized. The V gene is TRBV27, the J gene TRBJ2-7; TRBD2 aligns across 7 bases. The V gene's germline CDR1 is MNHEY and CDR2 SMNVEV (reference sequence). CDR3 length: 13 residues. V trimming: 6 bases; J trimming: 7 bases; junction bases outside the gene matches: 9. The CDR3 reads CASRAGVTEEQYF. CDR3 nucleotides: TGTGCCAGCAGGGCGGGAGTGACGGAAGAGCAGTACTTC.

The chain links TRBV7-9 to TRBJ1-5, with TRBD1 as a possible D gene (6 bases). The CDR3 has 13 amino acids. Trimming left V 5 bases short and J 9 bases short, with 14 bases between. Germline CDR1 is SEHNR and CDR2 is FQNEAQ (reference sequence). CDR3 in DNA: TGTGCCAGCAGCCAGACGGGGGCAGGGCCCCAGCATTTT. Its protein product is CASSQTGAGPQHF.

By proportion, this clonotype is medium-sized. The rearrangement links TRBV6-1 to TRBJ2-7; D is perhaps TRBD2 (5 bases). Germline V gene data show CDR1 as MNHNS and CDR2 as SASEGT. Between the trimmed V and J ends, which lost 2 bases and 7 bases, there was a span of 9 bases. The CDR3 covers 12 residues. CDR3 bases: TGTGCCAGCAGTGAAAGCAGGAGGGAGCAGTACTTC. This gives the protein CASSESRREQYF.

This clonotype rates as medium-sized. The genes are TRBV29-1 and TRBJ1-2; D is ambiguous. Trimming pared 8 bases from V and 0 bases from J, leaving 7 bases between. Germline V gene sequence: CDR1 SQVTM, CDR2 ANQGSEA. The CDR3 runs to 11 residues. The CDR3 DNA sequence: TGCAGCTCGGTTACTAACTATGGCTACACCTTC. Translation: CSSVTNYGYTF.

This clonotype is categorized as medium-sized (0.01 to 0.1%). In nucleotides, the CDR3 is TGTGCCAGCAGTTACGACAGGGAGAATGGAAACACCATATATTTT. Encoded protein: CASSYDRENGNTIYF. J is TRBJ1-3 and V is TRBV12-3 or TRBV12-4; 7 nucleotides agree with TRBD1. The CDR3 totals 15 residues. V lost 4 bases, J lost 3 bases, and 6 bases stayed unmatched.